What follows is one TCR beta chain and its context. Individuals having autoimmune disease history or systemic immunosuppression were not enrolled. V gave up 2 bases and J gave up 6 bases; unmatched junction bases: 12. CDR1 is MNHNY and CDR2 is SVGAGI in the germline V gene (reference sequence). The CDR3 loop spans 16 amino acids. The entry originates in a study of OX40 agonist ivuxolimab in advanced cancers. Whole-study context: The mean age was about 57 years, ranging from roughly 23 to 90, with around four fifths of participants male.

Libraries were prepared by immunoSEQ multiplex PCR; TCRdb keeps only in-frame clonotypes and omits some of them. The data contain some 35,000 clones, approximately 84% of them singletons. The rearrangement links TRBV6-6 to TRBJ1-2; 7 positions match TRBD1. This material consisted of CD4+ or CD8+ T cells sorted from blood, taken in a trial of the OX40 agonist ivuxolimab. This sequence was found in an adult with an advanced solid tumor such as melanoma, head and neck, liver or kidney cancer. The CDR3 loop is CASSYTHLTGVDGYTF. The CDR3 DNA sequence: TGTGCCAGCAGTTACACCCACCTAACAGGGGTGGATGGCTACACCTTC.